These T cell receptor delta chains were read from a single sample in a study of Vδ1+ human thymocytes. TCRdb repeated clone calling on the multiplex PCR reads with CATT. In the table there are roughly 50,000 delta-chain clones, more than 15% of which are singletons. The source material was Vdelta1+ gamma-delta thymocytes from the thymus. Receptors originate from a boy under two years old who had congenital heart surgery. Both conserved end residues are part of each CDR3. D genes are given only for firm matches. Size is stated for part of the rows, as once, few or many counts, or as a class when the clone is expanded.

D gene	V gene	clone size	J gene	CDR3 DNA	CDR3 protein
TRDD3	TRDV1	NA	TRDJ1	TGTGCTCTTGGGGAAACGATAATACTGGGGGTCCCGTACACCGATAAACTCATCTTT	CALGETIILGVPYTDKLIF
TRDD3	TRDV1	few	TRDJ2	TGTGCTCTTGGGGGCCTTCCTCCTACTGGGGGAACAGCACAACTCTTCTTT	CALGGLPPTGGTAQLFF
TRDD3	TRDV1	NA	TRDJ1	TGTGCTCTTGGGGCACCCTTCCTCATACTGGGGGATACGTCCGATAAACTCATCTTT	CALGAPFLILGDTSDKLIF
TRDD3	TRDV1	few	TRDJ1	TGTGCTCTTGGGGAACCCCCTCGCCTTCCCTCTTGTACTGGGGGATGCTACTTTGATAAACTCATCTTT	CALGEPPRLPSCTGGCYFDKLIF
TRDD3	TRDV1	NA	TRDJ1	TGTGCTCTTGGGGAACTAGTTTCCTACGTACTGGGGGATACGGCTCCGTACACCGATAAACTCATCTTT	CALGELVSYVLGDTAPYTDKLIF
NA	TRDV1	few	TRDJ1	TGTGCTCTTGGGGAATTAGAAAACGTGTGGGCCGCAACCACCGATAAACTCATCTTT	CALGELENVWAATTDKLIF
TRDD3	TRDV1	NA	TRDJ1	TGTGCTCTTGGGGAGCGACTTCCTATAATCCTACTGGGGGATAGCCCCACCGATAAACTCATCTTT	CALGERLPIILLGDSPTDKLIF
TRDD3	TRDV1	NA	TRDJ1	TGTGCTCTTGGGGAACTTTCCGTTGGGGGATACACCGATAAACTCATCTTT	CALGELSVGGYTDKLIF
TRDD3	TRDV1	NA	TRDJ1	TGTGCTCTTGGGGAACTACTGGGGGATACGAGGGGGTCCGATAAACTCATCTTT	CALGELLGDTRGSDKLIF
TRDD3	TRDV1	few	TRDJ1	TGTGCTCTTGGTGCTCCGTGGCCCCTCGGCTTGGGGGATATAGGACTCATCTTT	CALGAPWPLGLGDIGLIF
NA	TRDV2	NA	TRDJ1	TGTGCCTGTGACACCGAGAGCGGATTGGGCGGTAAGCTCATCTTT	CACDTESGLGGKLIF
TRDD3	TRDV1	few	TRDJ1	TGTGCTCTTGGGGAACATTTATCGCGCTGGGGGTCGGACACCGATAAACTCATCTTT	CALGEHLSRWGSDTDKLIF
NA	TRDV1	few	TRDJ1	TGTGCTCTTGGGGAATTACCTAGAAGTACTGGGAAACTCATCTTT	CALGELPRSTGKLIF
TRDD3	TRDV1	few	TRDJ1	TGTGCTCTTGGGGAAAGAGCTCGCACTGGGGGATACGCTTTCGATAAACTCATCTTT	CALGERARTGGYAFDKLIF
TRDD3	TRDV1	NA	TRDJ1	TGTGCTCTTGGGGAACTTAGGGCGGTACTGGGGGATAGGTACACCGATAAACTCATCTTT	CALGELRAVLGDRYTDKLIF
TRDD2	TRDV1	few	TRDJ1	TGTGCTCTTGGGAACGGGGCCTTCCTTCCTCCTACCGATAAACTCATCTTT	CALGNGAFLPPTDKLIF
NA	TRDV1	NA	TRDJ1	TGTGCTCTTGGGGAACTCGTGGGTTGGGGATGCACCGATAAACTCATCTTT	CALGELVGWGCTDKLIF
TRDD3	TRDV1	NA	TRDJ1	TGTGCTCTTGGGGAACAATCCTGCCGACTGGGGGATACACCCACCGATAAACTCATCTTT	CALGEQSCRLGDTPTDKLIF
NA	TRDV1	few	TRDJ1	TGTGCTCTTGGTACCATTGTTACGTATTCCACCCCGCAATTGGGGGTCCTATACACCGACAAACTCATCTTT	CALGTIVTYSTPQLGVLYTDKLIF
TRDD3	TRDV1	NA	TRDJ1	TGTGCTCTTGGGGAATGGGGAACTCGTTTACTGGGGGACGACACCGATAAACTCATCTTT	CALGEWGTRLLGDDTDKLIF
NA	TRDV1	once	TRDJ1	TGTGCTCTTGGGGAACTTTGGCACCTACAGGGGATTGGGGAAGATAAACTCATCTTT	CALGELWHLQGIGEDKLIF
TRDD3	TRDV1	few	TRDJ1	TGTGCTCTTGCCATCCCCATCCTGGGGGATACCTGGGGATCGGGGGCCGATAAACTCATCTTT	CALAIPILGDTWGSGADKLIF
TRDD3	TRDV1	few	TRDJ1	TGTGCTCTTGGGGAACTCGGCCCCGCTACTGGGGGATATTCAACCGATAAACTCATCTTT	CALGELGPATGGYSTDKLIF
NA	TRDV1	NA	TRDJ1	TGTGCTCTTGGGGAATGGGCTATCAGCGATAAACTCATCTTT	CALGEWAISDKLIF
NA	TRDV1	few	TRDJ1	TGTGCTCTTGGGGAACTAGCACCTACACCCCAAAAACTCATCTTT	CALGELAPTPQKLIF
NA	TRDV1	NA	TRDJ1	TGTGCTCTTGGGCCCCATACGCGAGGTGAAAGGTACACCGATAAACTCATCTTT	CALGPHTRGERYTDKLIF
NA	TRDV1	few	TRDJ1	TGTGCTCTTGGGCCTACGAGGGGGTACACCGATAAACTCATCTTT	CALGPTRGYTDKLIF
TRDD3	TRDV1	few	TRDJ1	TGTGCTCTTGGGGAAGCTGGGGGGTACACCGATAAACTCATCTTT	CALGEAGGYTDKLIF
NA	TRDV1	few	TRDJ1	TGTGCTCTTGGGGAACTAATTCCTGAGGGGGAGTTCGATAAACTCATCTTT	CALGELIPEGEFDKLIF
TRDD3	TRDV1	NA	TRDJ1	TGTGCTCTTGGGGATCCCCGCCCGTCCTTCCCCCATACTGGGGGATACGCCGCCGATAAACTCATCTTT	CALGDPRPSFPHTGGYAADKLIF
TRDD3	TRDV1	NA	TRDJ1	TGTGCTCTTGGGGAATTGAAGGGTGAGGCCTACACGGGGATAATCGATAAACTCATCTTT	CALGELKGEAYTGIIDKLIF
TRDD3	TRDV1	NA	TRDJ1	TGTGCTCTTGGGGCTCCAAAGGCCTTCGATCGTTCCGCCGGACGTCCTGGGGGGATAGCCGATAAACTCATCTTT	CALGAPKAFDRSAGRPGGIADKLIF
TRDD3	TRDV1	NA	TRDJ1	TGTGCTCTTGGTTGCCGTGATGCCTTTACTGGGGGATACGCAGGTAAACTCATCTTT	CALGCRDAFTGGYAGKLIF